This TCR beta chain was recovered during a study of blood T cells in healthy people across ages. Study as a whole: Capturing about one barcoded beta molecule per two T cells was achieved by template switching.

The germline CDR1 and CDR2 sequences are MNHEY and SMNVEV (reference sequence). CDR3 length: 16 residues. Trimming took off 6 bases at V and 5 bases at J, with 23 bases between the two ends. For the second PCR, which ran for about 7 to 11 cycles, a sample-barcoded 5' primer and a J-beta primer mix were used. Tags on each cDNA molecule came from a template-switch adaptor with 12 random nucleotides. TCRdb redid the calling of the 5' RACE reads with MiXCR, one entry per CDR3 protein. Found here are around 1,000,000 distinct CDR3 sequences, around 27% of them singletons; the top ten hold approximately 0.71%. This same sample was also part of a study on T cells of mothers and their children. That study reports: Related mother and child pairs showed slightly greater overlap (not significant) than unrelated pairs did.

The J gene is TRBJ2-7, the V gene TRBV27; D is possibly TRBD1 (6 bases). Sequencing was performed on blood. The sequence came from a girl between 2 and 10 years old in good health. The CDR3 loop reads CASSDPQGGPTDEQYF. In DNA form, the CDR3 reads TGTGCCAGCAGCGACCCCCAAGGGGGACCCACCGACGAGCAGTACTTC.